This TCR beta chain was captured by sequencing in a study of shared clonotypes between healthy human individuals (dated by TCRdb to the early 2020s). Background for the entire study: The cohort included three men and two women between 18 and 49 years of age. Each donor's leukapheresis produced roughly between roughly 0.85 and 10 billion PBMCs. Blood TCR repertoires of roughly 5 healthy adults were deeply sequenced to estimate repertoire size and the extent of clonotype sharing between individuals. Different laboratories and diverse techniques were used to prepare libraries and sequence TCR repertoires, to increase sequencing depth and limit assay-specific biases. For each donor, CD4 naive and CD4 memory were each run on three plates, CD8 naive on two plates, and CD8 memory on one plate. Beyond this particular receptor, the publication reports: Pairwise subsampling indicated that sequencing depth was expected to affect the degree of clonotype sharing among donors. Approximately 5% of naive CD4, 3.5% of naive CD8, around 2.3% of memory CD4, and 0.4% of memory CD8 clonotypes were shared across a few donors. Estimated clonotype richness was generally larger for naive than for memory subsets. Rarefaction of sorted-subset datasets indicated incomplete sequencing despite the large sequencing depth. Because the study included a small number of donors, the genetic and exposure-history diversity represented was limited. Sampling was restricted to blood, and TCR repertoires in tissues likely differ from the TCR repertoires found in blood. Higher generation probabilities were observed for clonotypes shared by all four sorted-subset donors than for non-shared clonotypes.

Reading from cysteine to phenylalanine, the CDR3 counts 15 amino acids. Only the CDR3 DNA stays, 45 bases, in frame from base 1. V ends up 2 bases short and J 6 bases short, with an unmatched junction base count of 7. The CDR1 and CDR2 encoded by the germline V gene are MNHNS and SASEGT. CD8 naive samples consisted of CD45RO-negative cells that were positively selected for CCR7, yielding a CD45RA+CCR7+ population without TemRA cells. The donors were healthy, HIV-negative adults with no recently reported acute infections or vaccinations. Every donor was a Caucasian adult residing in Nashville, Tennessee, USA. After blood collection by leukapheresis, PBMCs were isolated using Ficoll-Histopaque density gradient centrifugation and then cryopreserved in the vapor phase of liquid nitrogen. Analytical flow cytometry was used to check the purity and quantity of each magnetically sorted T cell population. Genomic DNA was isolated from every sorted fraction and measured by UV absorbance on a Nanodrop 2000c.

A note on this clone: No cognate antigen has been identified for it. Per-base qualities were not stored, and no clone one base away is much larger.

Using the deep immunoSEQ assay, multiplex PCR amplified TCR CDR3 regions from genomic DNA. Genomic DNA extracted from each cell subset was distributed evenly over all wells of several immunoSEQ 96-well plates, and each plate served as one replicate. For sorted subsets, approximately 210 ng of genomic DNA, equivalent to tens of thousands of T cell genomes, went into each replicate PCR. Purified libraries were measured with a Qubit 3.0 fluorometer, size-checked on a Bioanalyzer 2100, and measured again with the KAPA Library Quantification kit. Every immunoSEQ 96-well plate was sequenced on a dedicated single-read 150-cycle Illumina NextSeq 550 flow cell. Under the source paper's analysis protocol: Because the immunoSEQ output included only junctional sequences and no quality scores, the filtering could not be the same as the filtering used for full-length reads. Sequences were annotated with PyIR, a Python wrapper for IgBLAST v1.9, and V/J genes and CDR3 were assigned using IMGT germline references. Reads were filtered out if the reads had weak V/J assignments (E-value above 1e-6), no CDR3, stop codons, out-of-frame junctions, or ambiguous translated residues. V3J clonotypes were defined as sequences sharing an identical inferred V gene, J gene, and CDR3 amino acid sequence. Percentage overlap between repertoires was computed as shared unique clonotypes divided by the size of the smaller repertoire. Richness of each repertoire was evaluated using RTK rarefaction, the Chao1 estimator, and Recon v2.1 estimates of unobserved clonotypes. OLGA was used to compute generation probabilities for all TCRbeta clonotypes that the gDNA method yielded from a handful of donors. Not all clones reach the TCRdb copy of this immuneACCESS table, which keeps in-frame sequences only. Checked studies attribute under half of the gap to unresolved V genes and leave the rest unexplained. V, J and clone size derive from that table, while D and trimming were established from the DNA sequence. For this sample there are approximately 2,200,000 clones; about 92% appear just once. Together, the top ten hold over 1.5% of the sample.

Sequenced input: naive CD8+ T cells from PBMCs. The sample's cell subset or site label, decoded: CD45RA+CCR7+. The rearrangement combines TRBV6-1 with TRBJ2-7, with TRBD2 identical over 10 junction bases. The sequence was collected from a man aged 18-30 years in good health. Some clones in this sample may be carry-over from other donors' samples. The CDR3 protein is CASSESPSGSLEQYF. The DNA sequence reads TGTGCCAGCAGTGAAAGTCCTAGCGGGAGTCTCGAGCAGTACTTC.